A single sample is the source of the 30 T cell receptor beta chains below, sequenced in a study of shared clonotypes between healthy human individuals (TCRdb year 2020). To prepare the library, the immunoSEQ multiplex PCR assay was applied. The table comes from immuneACCESS by way of TCRdb, which keeps in-frame sequences with V and J called. Part of the clones is missing from these tables; in studies checked, under half for an unresolved V gene and the rest for unknown reasons. The sample contains around 600,000 clones, about 95% of them found a single time. The ten largest account for 0.11% of the sample. CD8 naive samples were CD45RO-negative cells positively selected for CCR7, giving a CD45RA+CCR7+ population that excluded TemRA cells. The sample taken for sequencing was naive CD8+ T cells sorted from blood. The cell subset or site label corresponds to: CD45RA+CCR7+. These receptors originate from a woman in her 30s in good health.

Turning to this clone: The identical CDR3 is also encoded by other nucleotide sequences in the sample. The V call is TRBV28, the J call TRBJ2-2; D perhaps matches TRBD2 (6 bases). Trimming shortened V by 5 bases and J by 0 bases, and 10 bases separated the two germline ends. CDR1 MDHEN and CDR2 SYDVKM come from the germline V gene. The CDR3 covers 15 residues. This CDR3 reads CASSPGLPNTGELFF. The CDR3, as DNA: TGTGCCAGCAGTCCGGGACTCCCGAACACCGGGGAGCTGTTTTTT.

The chain uses TRBV2 and TRBJ2-7; possible D gene TRBD2, 5 bases. With 3 bases removed from V and 1 base from J, the gap between germline ends came to 10 bases. Germline V lookup: CDR1 SNHLY, CDR2 FYNNEI. The CDR3 runs to 14 residues. The CDR3 DNA follows: TGTGCCAGCAGTGATATCCGGGAATCCTACGAGCAGTACTTC. Its protein product is CASSDIRESYEQYF.

The chain links TRBV30 to TRBJ1-2; D is ambiguous. Germline CDR1 reads GTSNPN; CDR2 reads SVGIG (reference sequence). Trimming removed 4 bases at V and 2 bases at J, with 14 bases between. The length of the CDR3 is 14 residues. The CDR3: CAWTGWAPNYGYTF. CDR3 nucleotide sequence: TGTGCCTGGACTGGGTGGGCACCGAACTATGGCTACACCTTC.

The rearrangement joins TRBV11-2 to TRBJ1-2; D is ambiguous. V dropped 4 bases and J dropped 4 bases, with 13 bases sitting between them. From germline, CDR1 is SGHAT and CDR2 FQNNGV. The CDR3 has 14 residues. CDR3 residues: CASSSPNGLYGYTF. In DNA form, the CDR3 reads TGTGCCAGCAGCTCCCCCAACGGCCTCTATGGCTACACCTTC.

V usage is TRBV29-1 and J usage is TRBJ2-2; TRBD2 matches at 11 bases. J gave up 6 bases and V 7 bases, and 16 bases lay outside the gene matches. Germline V gene sequence: CDR1 SQVTM, CDR2 ANQGSEA. The CDR3 is 17 amino acids. The CDR3 here is CSATSGSGIGTAGELFF. The CDR3 DNA reads as TGCAGCGCCACTAGCGGGAGCGGAATTGGGACTGCCGGGGAGCTGTTTTTT.

The V gene is TRBV28, the J gene TRBJ1-4; D gene uncertain. This CDR3 spans 16 amino acids. CDR1 and CDR2 from the germline V gene are MDHEN and SYDVKM. The germline V and J ends were trimmed by 2 bases and 5 bases, with 15 bases remaining between them. The DNA of the CDR3 is TGTGCCAGCAGTTTAGGTCTGGCCGTGGAAAATGAAAAACTGTTTTTT. This codes for CASSLGLAVENEKLFF.

The chain carries TRBV18 and TRBJ2-1; D is undetermined. CDR1 and CDR2 from the germline V gene are KGHSH and LQKENI. This CDR3 is built from 15 residues. The V and J ends lost 2 bases and 0 bases respectively, with 8 bases between them. CDR3 amino acids: CASSPRRSSYNEQFF. The CDR3 nucleotides are TGTGCCAGCTCACCAAGGCGGAGCTCCTACAATGAGCAGTTCTTC.

J is TRBJ2-3 and V is TRBV19; D gene unclear. This CDR3 has 16 amino acids. Germline V CDR1 and CDR2: LNHDA, SQIVND (reference sequence). Between the trimmed V and J ends, which lost 3 bases and 4 bases, there was a span of 17 bases. This CDR3 reads CASSIGPRVLADTQYF. DNA for the CDR3: TGTGCCAGTAGTATCGGCCCTAGGGTCTTGGCAGATACGCAGTATTTT. Full variable domain (rest looked up from reference TRBV19 and TRBJ2-3): DGGITQSPKYLFRKEGQNVTLSCEQNLNHDAMYWYRQDPGQGLRLIYYSQIVNDFQKGDIAEGYSVSREKKESFPLTVTSAQKNPTAFYLCASSIGPRVLADTQYFGPGTRLTVL.

A remark on this clone: One end of the junction fails to match germline, which may point to a read error. V gene TRBV25-1 combines with J gene TRBJ1-6; tentative D call: TRBD1 (5 bases). Germline CDR1 MGHDK, CDR2 SYGVNS. The CDR3 has 16 residues. The DNA for the CDR3 is TGTGCCAGCAGCGAATGGTGGCAGGGCGATAATTCACCCCTCCACTTT. It encodes CASSEWWQGDNSPLHF. The full variable domain, with the rest looked up from reference TRBV25-1 and TRBJ1-6, is EADIYQTPRYLVIGTGKKITLECSQTMGHDKMYWYQQDPGMELHLIHYSYGVNSTEKGDLSSESTVSRIRTEHFPLTLESARPSHTSQYLCASSEWWQGDNSPLHFGNGTRLTVT.

This clone was seen just once. The chain has TRBV29-1 and TRBJ2-5; TRBD2 matches 9 bases. With the DNA end fitting TRBJ2-7 better, the J assignment may be wrong. The CDR3 contains 15 residues. The germline CDR1 and CDR2 sequences are SQVTM and ANQGSEA. The CDR3 loop reads CSVEEGGRGYYEQYF. For the CDR3, the DNA is TGCAGCGTTGAAGAAGGCGGGAGGGGCTATTACGAGCAGTACTTC.

This sequence joins TRBV27 and TRBJ1-5; 9 bases agree with TRBD1. V lost 8 bases and J lost 7; bases outside the gene matches: 9. The CDR3 covers 14 residues. The germline V gene has CDR1 MNHEY and CDR2 SMNVEV (reference sequence). CDR3 DNA sequence: TGTGCCAGCGGACGGACAGGGGCTGGGCAGCCCCAGCATTTT. This sequence encodes CASGRTGAGQPQHF.

J is TRBJ2-7 and V is TRBV11-2; D is uncertain. Germline assignment: CDR1 SGHAT and CDR2 FQNNGV. The V and J ends lost 3 bases and 3 bases respectively, with 21 bases between them. The CDR3 has 17 residues. The CDR3 loop is CASSFARTQPVGYEQYF. In nucleotides, the CDR3 is TGTGCCAGCAGCTTCGCCCGGACCCAGCCGGTAGGCTACGAGCAGTACTTC.

This chain joins TRBV5-8 and TRBJ1-4, with D maybe TRBD1 (6 bases). The CDR3 length is 17 residues. Trimming cost V 0 bases and J 6 bases, with 18 bases left between them. The V gene's germline CDR1 is SGHTS and CDR2 YDEGEE. CDR3 DNA: TGTGCCAGCAGCTTGGCTCTGGGTCCACAGGGTTATGAAAAACTGTTTTTT. Its translation: CASSLALGPQGYEKLFF.

The chain carries TRBV15 and TRBJ1-5; possibly TRBD1 for D (5 bases). This CDR3 is built from 16 residues. The V and J ends lost 0 bases and 2 bases respectively, with 11 bases between them. Germline-derived CDR1 and CDR2 are LNHNV and YYDKDF (reference sequence). The CDR3 nucleotides read TGTGCCACCAGCAGAGATATGTGGGGGGGCAATCAGCCCCAGCATTTT. Protein sequence: CATSRDMWGGNQPQHF.

CDR3 loop: CASSPLGQMNTEAFF. The DNA for the CDR3 is TGTGCCAGCAGCCCACTCGGACAGATGAACACTGAAGCTTTCTTT. V gene TRBV7-9 combines with J gene TRBJ1-1; D might be TRBD1 (6 bases). The V end lost 5 bases, the J end lost 0 bases, and 13 bases lay between the germline ends. Germline V gives CDR1 SEHNR, CDR2 FQNEAQ (reference sequence). The CDR3 sequence is 15 residues long.

The chain links TRBV6-1 to TRBJ1-1, with D possibly TRBD1 on 5 matching bases. Deletions cut 3 bases from V and 7 bases from J, with 6 bases between. There are 11 residues in the CDR3. Looked up from germline, CDR1 is MNHNS and CDR2 is SASEGT. CDR3 residues: CASSEGLEAFF. Here the CDR3 DNA reads TGTGCCAGCAGTGAGGGACTTGAAGCTTTCTTT.

This chain joins TRBV27 and TRBJ1-1; D is ambiguous. V was shortened by 3 bases and J by 0 bases, with 11 bases between the two germline ends. The germline CDR1 and CDR2 sequences are MNHEY and SMNVEV (reference sequence). The CDR3 runs to 15 residues. CDR3 region: CASSLFASVNTEAFF. CDR3 coding DNA: TGTGCCAGCAGTTTGTTCGCCTCGGTGAACACTGAAGCTTTCTTT.

The gene calls are TRBV28 and TRBJ2-7, with 7 bases fitting TRBD1. The CDR3 length is 17 residues. The J segment lost 2 bases and the V segment lost 5 bases, leaving 15 bases of the junction unmatched. Germline-derived CDR1 and CDR2 are MDHEN and SYDVKM. This CDR3 is CASSPPGQRFITYEQYF. Written as DNA, the CDR3 is TGTGCCAGCAGTCCACCGGGACAGAGATTTATCACCTACGAGCAGTACTTC.

This clone appeared a single time. This chain connects TRBV19 to TRBJ2-6; 7 bases are shared with TRBD1. The CDR3 loop spans 20 amino acids. V dropped 4 bases and J dropped 0; count of bases not matched to a gene: 15. Germline-derived CDR1 and CDR2 are LNHDA and SQIVND (reference sequence). This CDR3 is CASSSPPGTEFLSGANVLTF. The CDR3 bases are TGTGCCAGTAGTAGTCCTCCGGGGACAGAATTCCTCTCTGGGGCCAACGTCCTGACTTTC.

CDR3 bases: TGTGCCAGCAGCTTAAGGGGACTAGCCTCCACCGGGGAGCTGTTTTTT. Translated, it gives CASSLRGLASTGELFF. The J gene is TRBJ2-2, the V gene TRBV11-2, with 9 bases matching TRBD2. The CDR3 totals 16 residues. The trim removed 2 bases at V and 4 bases at J, leaving 5 bases unmatched. The V gene's germline CDR1 is SGHAT and CDR2 FQNNGV.

CDR3 DNA: TGTGCCAGCACCGATCCCGGGACCGGGTATGGCTACACCTTC. Its translation: CASTDPGTGYGYTF. V usage is TRBV28 and J usage is TRBJ1-2, with D possibly TRBD1 on 5 matching bases. There are 14 residues in the CDR3. V lost 7 bases, J lost 5 bases, and 17 bases lay in between. In germline, CDR1 is MDHEN, CDR2 SYDVKM.

The V and J genes are TRBV6-5 and TRBJ2-2; TRBD1 is a possible D gene (6 bases). Germline CDR1 reads MNHEY; CDR2 reads SVGAGI. This CDR3 region has 14 residues. Trimming stripped 8 bases from V and 4 bases from J, with 14 bases between. The CDR3 DNA reads as TGTGCCAGCGTACAGGGCGTCGGCACCGGGGAGCTGTTTTTT. It codes for CASVQGVGTGELFF.

The chain combines TRBV5-6 with TRBJ1-1, with D unclear. The CDR3 sequence is 13 residues long. The V and J ends lost 4 bases and 0 bases respectively, with 7 bases between them. CDR1 and CDR2 (germline): SGHDT, YYEEEE. The CDR3 DNA is TGTGCCAGCAGCCCTGGGGTGAACACTGAAGCTTTCTTT. Encoded protein: CASSPGVNTEAFF.

Comment on this clone: Distinct nucleotide sequences in the sample also encode this CDR3. This chain uses TRBV5-5 with TRBJ1-1; D not resolved. The CDR3 has 12 amino acids. CDR1 and CDR2 from the germline V gene are SGHKS and YYEKEE (reference sequence). Trimming took off 0 bases at V and 5 bases at J, with 5 bases between the two ends. The CDR3, as DNA: TGTGCCAGCAGCTTGGACAGAACTGAAGCTTTCTTT. Its protein product is CASSLDRTEAFF.

Written as DNA, the CDR3 is TGTGCCAGTACCCCGGGACTAGCAATCGGCGAGCAGTACTTC. Translating gives CASTPGLAIGEQYF. This chain links TRBV19 with TRBJ2-7; the match to TRBD2 covers 9 bases. This CDR3 is built from 14 residues. V shed 7 bases, J shed 6 bases, and the junction held 10 bases outside the gene matches. Germline loops: CDR1 LNHDA, CDR2 SQIVND (reference sequence).

This chain uses TRBV27 with TRBJ2-5; the D gene is possibly TRBD1 (5 bases). Trimming removed 7 bases at V and 0 bases at J, with 18 bases between. The CDR3 sequence is 16 residues long. CDR1 and CDR2 (germline): MNHEY, SMNVEV (reference sequence). Here the CDR3 reads CASTNHFGADQETQYF. Written as DNA, the CDR3 is TGTGCCAGCACCAACCACTTTGGGGCGGACCAAGAGACCCAGTACTTC.

This clone was counted once. The V gene is TRBV19, the J gene TRBJ2-5; TRBD1 agrees at 9 bases. With 3 bases clipped from V and 2 bases from J, the junction kept 10 bases outside the gene matches. The germline V gene has CDR1 LNHDA and CDR2 SQIVND (reference sequence). CDR3 length: 17 amino acids. The CDR3 loop reads CASSMTGGGFEQETQYF. In nucleotides, the CDR3 is TGTGCCAGTAGTATGACAGGGGGGGGTTTTGAACAAGAGACCCAGTACTTC.

The chain has TRBV27 and TRBJ1-1; the match to TRBD1 covers 7 bases. The CDR3 has 17 residues. Germline-derived CDR1 and CDR2 are MNHEY and SMNVEV (reference sequence). J lost 1 base, V lost 5 bases, and 13 bases had no gene match. The CDR3 nucleotides are TGTGCCAGCAGTCCCTCCTGGGGACAGATGGCGAACACTGAAGCTTTCTTT. Translating gives CASSPSWGQMANTEAFF.

The V gene is TRBV7-8, the J gene TRBJ2-7; 7 nucleotides align to TRBD2. The J segment lost 2 bases and the V segment lost 5 bases, leaving 9 bases of the junction unmatched. Germline CDR1 reads SGHVS; CDR2 reads FQNEAQ. The CDR3 length is 15 residues. The CDR3 protein is CASSTSGGLAYEQYF. The CDR3 DNA reads TGTGCCAGCAGCACCTCCGGCGGACTAGCCTACGAGCAGTACTTC.

V usage is TRBV4-1 and J usage is TRBJ2-7; a weak D match, TRBD1 (5 bases). Between the trimmed V and J ends, which lost 1 base and 3 bases, there was a span of 10 bases. Germline V gene sequence: CDR1 MGHRA, CDR2 YSYEKL. There are 14 residues in the CDR3. CDR3 in DNA: TGCGCCAGCAGCCAAGGTGCACAGGACTACGAGCAGTACTTC. It is translated as CASSQGAQDYEQYF.